The clone carrying this T cell receptor beta chain was detected ten times or more. The data originate from a study of CD8 T cells in ankylosing spondylitis. Quantitative molecular-barcoded 5'-RACE generated the TCR beta libraries. Using its own MiXCR run on the 5' RACE reads, TCRdb lists one record per CDR3 protein. The sample includes about 39,000 distinct CDR3 sequences, less than 4% of them seen just once. The TCR comes from a male donor with ankylosing spondylitis or in good health (not recorded which). The sample consisted of blood, either unsorted or a sorted T cell fraction (not recorded which).

CDR3 DNA sequence: TGTGCCAGCAGCGTACTACTAGCGGGAACCGATACGCAGTATTTT. It is translated as CASSVLLAGTDTQYF. The chain carries TRBV9 and TRBJ2-3; 10 nucleotides line up with TRBD2. The CDR3 length is 15 residues. Per the germline V gene, CDR1 is SGDLS and CDR2 is YYNGEE. V shed 1 base and J 6 bases; nucleotides not matched to a gene: 5. The full variable domain, its missing parts supplied by reference TRBV9 and TRBJ2-3, is DSGVTQTPKHLITATGQRVTLRCSPRSGDLSVYWYQQSLDQGLQFLIQYYNGEERAKGNILERFSAQQFPDLHSELNLSSLELGDSALYFCASSVLLAGTDTQYFGPGTRLTVL.